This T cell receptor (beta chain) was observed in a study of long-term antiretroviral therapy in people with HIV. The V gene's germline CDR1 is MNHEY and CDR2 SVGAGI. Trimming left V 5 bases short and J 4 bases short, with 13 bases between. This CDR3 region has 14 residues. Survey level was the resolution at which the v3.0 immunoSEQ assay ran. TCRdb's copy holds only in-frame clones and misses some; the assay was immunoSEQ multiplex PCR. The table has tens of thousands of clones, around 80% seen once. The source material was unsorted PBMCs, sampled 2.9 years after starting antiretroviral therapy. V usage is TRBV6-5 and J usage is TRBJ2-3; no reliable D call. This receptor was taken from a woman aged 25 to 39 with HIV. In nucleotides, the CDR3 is TGTGCCAGCAGTCCTCCCCGGACGCCAGATACGCAGTATTTT. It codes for CASSPPRTPDTQYF.